The 20 T cell receptor beta chains in this list originate from one sample, sequenced in a study of shared T cell receptors in the human thymus. Here immunoSEQ multiplex PCR was the method, and the copy in TCRdb shows in-frame clones only, minus some. There are 500,000 to 550,000 clones in the sample; around 78% occur only once, and more than 0.01% lies in the top ten. These data are also associated with another study on human thymus T cells.

The source material was thymocytes. All receptors derive from a boy younger than two with a congenital heart defect.

The V gene is TRBV7-9, the J gene TRBJ1-2; no firm D call. V was trimmed by 5 bases and J by 3 bases, leaving 19 bases between them. The CDR3 totals 16 residues. CDR1 is SEHNR and CDR2 is FQNEAQ in the germline V gene (reference sequence). The DNA of the CDR3 is TGTGCCAGCAGCCTAGTCACCGGGGTGTTCGACTATGGCTACACCTTC. Translation: CASSLVTGVFDYGYTF.

This clone was seen a few times. The V call is TRBV4-3, the J call TRBJ2-1; a possible D gene is TRBD2 (6 bases). The CDR3 is 15 residues long. CDR1 is LGHNA, CDR2 YSLEER, per germline. V lost 4 bases, J lost 5 bases, and 15 bases lay in between. CDR3 sequence: CASSPGVARDNEQFF. The CDR3 bases are TGCGCCAGCAGCCCGGGAGTGGCCCGGGACAATGAGCAGTTCTTC.

V usage is TRBV4-3 and J usage is TRBJ2-1, with D maybe TRBD1 (6 bases). V was trimmed by 4 bases and J by 7 bases, leaving 26 bases between them. This CDR3 is 18 amino acids long. In germline, CDR1 is LGHNA, CDR2 YSLEER. The CDR3 protein is CASSPLFMVRGKWNEQFF. In DNA, the CDR3 is TGCGCCAGCAGCCCCCTTTTTATGGTTAGGGGGAAATGGAATGAGCAGTTCTTC.

The chain links TRBV10-3 to TRBJ2-7, with D maybe TRBD1 (6 bases). Germline lookup yields CDR1 ENHRY and CDR2 SYGVKD. The CDR3 runs 14 residues. Trimming stripped 4 bases from V and 3 bases from J, with 13 bases between. CDR3 sequence (DNA): TGTGCCATCAGTGCAGGGGCAGGAGGCTACGAGCAGTACTTC. Translating gives CAISAGAGGYEQYF.

The chain recombines TRBV29-1 with TRBJ2-7, with TRBD2 as a possible D gene (7 bases). This CDR3 spans 14 amino acids. The germline V and J ends were trimmed by 3 bases and 6 bases, with 18 bases remaining between them. Germline lookup yields CDR1 SQVTM and CDR2 ANQGSEA. The CDR3 DNA reads TGCAGCGTTGATGGGGGGGCTGGGGTGACCGAGCAGTACTTC. It encodes CSVDGGAGVTEQYF.

The chain combines TRBV19 with TRBJ2-2, with a possible D match to TRBD2 (5 bases). CDR1 and CDR2 from the germline V gene are LNHDA and SQIVND (reference sequence). Trimming cost V 5 bases and J 2 bases, with 24 bases left between them. The CDR3 is 19 residues long. The CDR3: CASSGPREPLAENTGELFF. The CDR3 bases are TGTGCCAGTAGTGGCCCCCGGGAACCTCTAGCAGAAAACACCGGGGAGCTGTTTTTT. The full variable domain, completed using reference TRBV19 and TRBJ2-2, is DGGITQSPKYLFRKEGQNVTLSCEQNLNHDAMYWYRQDPGQGLRLIYYSQIVNDFQKGDIAEGYSVSREKKESFPLTVTSAQKNPTAFYLCASSGPREPLAENTGELFFGEGSRLTVL.

This rearrangement joins TRBV19 to TRBJ2-7, with 8 bases aligning to TRBD1. Germline V gene lookup returns CDR1 LNHDA and CDR2 SQIVND (reference sequence). Trimming at V came to 5 bases and at J to 6 bases, leaving 9 bases not matched to a gene. The CDR3 contains 14 residues. The CDR3 is CASSPEGTGFEQYF. CDR3 nucleotides: TGTGCCAGTAGTCCCGAGGGGACAGGCTTCGAGCAGTACTTC.

The rearrangement links TRBV19 to TRBJ1-5; D unclear. V was cut by 4 bases and J by 1 base, with 5 bases left in between. The CDR3 is made up of 13 amino acids. Germline V gene sequence: CDR1 LNHDA, CDR2 SQIVND (reference sequence). CDR3 amino acids: CASSTQSNQPQHF. CDR3 sequence (DNA): TGTGCCAGTAGTACCCAAAGCAATCAGCCCCAGCATTTT.

This CDR3 is CASSEPAATQPNEKLFF. The DNA of the CDR3 is TGTGCCAGCAGTGAGCCGGCGGCCACCCAACCGAATGAAAAACTGTTTTTT. This chain uses TRBV25-1 with TRBJ1-4; D gene uncertain. Germline V gene data show CDR1 as MGHDK and CDR2 as SYGVNS. The CDR3 has 17 residues. V lost 3 bases and J lost 5, with 19 bases in between.

The V gene is TRBV18, the J gene TRBJ1-4; 10 bases fit TRBD1. The V gene end was trimmed by 3 bases and the J gene end by 3 bases; junction bases not matched to a gene: 4. The CDR3 runs 16 residues. Per germline, CDR1 KGHSH and CDR2 LQKENI. The CDR3 is CASSPDGQGANEKLFF. The CDR3 coding sequence is TGTGCCAGCTCACCCGACGGACAGGGGGCTAATGAAAAACTGTTTTTT.

This clone was counted a few times. V gene TRBV4-3 combines with J gene TRBJ2-7, with 8 bases that match TRBD1. Germline CDR1 reads LGHNA; CDR2 reads YSLEER. J gave up 7 bases and V 3 bases, and 5 bases lay outside the gene matches. The CDR3 has 13 residues. The CDR3 coding sequence is TGCGCCAGCAGCCAGGGACAGGTGGGGGAGCAGTACTTC. This sequence encodes CASSQGQVGEQYF.

This clone was found once. CDR3 region: CASSPKTDDRAGGPGRDEQFF. CDR3 DNA sequence: TGTGCCAGCAGCCCCAAAACGGACGACCGAGCGGGAGGCCCCGGTAGGGATGAGCAGTTCTTC. The V gene is TRBV14, the J gene TRBJ2-1, with TRBD2 matching over 9 bases. Trimming at V came to 4 bases and at J to 8 bases, leaving 27 bases not matched to a gene. The CDR3 has 21 residues. Germline V gene data show CDR1 as SGHDN and CDR2 as FVKESK.

The chain uses TRBV4-3 and TRBJ2-5, with TRBD1 as a possible D gene (7 bases). Trimming left V 0 bases short and J 4 bases short, with 21 bases between. The CDR3 is 18 amino acids. CDR1 LGHNA and CDR2 YSLEER come from the germline V gene. The CDR3 sequence is CASSQDYGDRDLGETQYF. CDR3 nucleotide sequence: TGCGCCAGCAGCCAAGATTACGGCGACAGGGACTTGGGAGAGACCCAGTACTTC.

The genes are TRBV15 and TRBJ1-3; TRBD1 might be the D (5 bases). V lost 8 bases and J lost 0, with 20 bases in between. The CDR3 contains 17 residues. Germline values: CDR1 LNHNV, CDR2 YYDKDF (reference sequence). The CDR3 DNA reads as TGTGCCACCCGCCGTCTGGAGGGGCCCCGCTCTGGAAACACCATATATTTT. Amino acid sequence: CATRRLEGPRSGNTIYF. Using reference TRBV15 and TRBJ1-3 for the parts outside the CDR3, the full variable domain is DAMVIQNPRYQVTQFGKPVTLSCSQTLNHNVMYWYQQKSSQAPKLLFHYYDKDFNNEADTPDNFQSRRPNTSFCFLDIRSPGLGDTAMYLCATRRLEGPRSGNTIYFGEGSWLTVV.

V and J are TRBV10-1 and TRBJ2-2; 13 positions agree with TRBD2. The germline CDR1 and CDR2 sequences are WNHNN and SYGVQD (reference sequence). The CDR3 has 19 amino acids. V lost 6 bases, J lost 3 bases, and 13 bases stayed unmatched. In DNA, the CDR3 is TGCGCCAGCAGCTTCCTTATTGGACTAGCGGGAGTCCACACCGGGGAGCTGTTTTTT. This codes for CASSFLIGLAGVHTGELFF.

The chain joins TRBV6-5 to TRBJ2-4; 10 bases fit TRBD2. V lost 5 bases, J lost 8 bases, and 3 bases stayed unmatched. The CDR3 covers 13 residues. In germline, CDR1 is MNHEY, CDR2 SVGAGI. This CDR3 reads CASSPGLADIQYF. DNA of the CDR3: TGTGCCAGCAGTCCCGGACTAGCGGACATTCAGTACTTC.

V usage is TRBV14 and J usage is TRBJ2-4, with 9 bases lining up with TRBD1. The CDR3 has 21 amino acids. V gave up 0 bases and J gave up 0 bases; unmatched junction bases: 15. Germline lookup yields CDR1 SGHDN and CDR2 FVKESK. CDR3 sequence reads: CASSQDGLGQGSLLAKNIQYF. The CDR3 DNA sequence: TGTGCCAGCAGCCAAGATGGCTTAGGACAGGGGTCCTTACTAGCCAAAAACATTCAGTACTTC.

The rearrangement links TRBV28 to TRBJ2-7, with D perhaps matching TRBD1 (5 bases). CDR1 MDHEN and CDR2 SYDVKM come from the germline V gene. The CDR3 is made up of 9 amino acids. V was cut by 6 bases and J by 12 bases, with 9 bases left in between. The CDR3 sequence: CASSPQGYF. The CDR3 bases are TGTGCCAGCAGCCCGCAGGGGTACTTC. Based on the CDR3 plus reference TRBV28 and TRBJ2-7, the full variable domain is DVKVTQSSRYLVKRTGEKVFLECVQDMDHENMFWYRQDPGLGLRLIYFSYDVKMKEKGDIPEGYSVSREKKERFSLILESASTNQTSMYLCASSPQGYFGPGTRLTVT.

The chain uses TRBV29-1 and TRBJ2-1, with 12 bases identical to TRBD2. CDR1 is SQVTM, CDR2 ANQGSEA, per germline. This CDR3 has 18 amino acids. After removal of 3 bases from V and 0 bases from J, the junction contained 9 bases not matched to a gene. The CDR3: CSVDPPSGRVLSYNEQFF. The CDR3 nucleotides are TGCAGCGTTGATCCGCCTAGCGGGAGGGTCCTCTCCTACAATGAGCAGTTCTTC.

The chain recombines TRBV14 with TRBJ2-3; D gene unclear. Germline V gene sequence: CDR1 SGHDN, CDR2 FVKESK. This CDR3 has 17 amino acids. The V end was cut by 4 bases, the J end by 0 bases, with 17 bases between. The CDR3 DNA reads as TGTGCCAGCAGCCCCGCTGAGTTAGCACCTAGCACAGATACGCAGTATTTT. Protein sequence: CASSPAELAPSTDTQYF.